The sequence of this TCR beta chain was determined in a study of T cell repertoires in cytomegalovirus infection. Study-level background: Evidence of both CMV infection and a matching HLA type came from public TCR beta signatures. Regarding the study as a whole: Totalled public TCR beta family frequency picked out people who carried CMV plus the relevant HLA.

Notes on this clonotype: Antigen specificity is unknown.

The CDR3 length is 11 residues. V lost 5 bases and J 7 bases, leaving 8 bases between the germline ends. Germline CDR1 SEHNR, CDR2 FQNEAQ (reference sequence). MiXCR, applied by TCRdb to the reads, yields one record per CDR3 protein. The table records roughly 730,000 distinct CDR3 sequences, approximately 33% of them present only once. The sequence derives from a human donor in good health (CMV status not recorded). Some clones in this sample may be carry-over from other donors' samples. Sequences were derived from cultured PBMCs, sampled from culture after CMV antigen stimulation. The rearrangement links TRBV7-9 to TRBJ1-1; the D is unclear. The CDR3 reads CASSSLFEAFF. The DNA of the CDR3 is TGTGCCAGCAGCAGCCTTTTTGAAGCTTTCTTT.